A single sample gave rise to the 26 T cell receptor beta chains below, sequenced in a study of blood T cells in healthy people across ages (dated by TCRdb to the mid-2010s). The library was made by 5' RACE. These reads were obtained on an Illumina HiSeq 2500. The second PCR ran for roughly 7 to 12 cycles and used a J-beta primer mix along with a sample-barcoded 5' primer. The public reads were reprocessed in TCRdb via fastp at Q25 and MiXCR, keeping in-frame beta chains. Rows are unified per CDR3 protein, each entry keeping the most common DNA and genes. The sample yields nearly 800,000 distinct CDR3 sequences; roughly 25% were counted once. The ten largest make up 3% to 4% of the sample. The sample also formed part of further work on T cells of mothers and their children.

Sequenced sample: blood. These receptors were taken from a boy between 5 and 17 years old in good health.

There are a few counts of this clonotype. The V call is TRBV9, the J call TRBJ1-5, with D perhaps TRBD1 (5 bases). Trimming shortened V by 3 bases and J by 3 bases, and 7 bases separated the two germline ends. The CDR3 runs to 13 residues. The V gene's germline CDR1 is SGDLS and CDR2 YYNGEE. The CDR3 sequence: CASSEDINQPQHF. DNA for the CDR3: TGTGCCAGCAGCGAGGACATCAATCAGCCCCAGCATTTT.

As to this clonotype: One end of the junction is discordant with germline, which a read error may explain. The V call is TRBV29-1, the J call TRBJ2-1; D not certain. CDR3 length: 10 amino acids. Germline lookup yields CDR1 SQVTM and CDR2 ANQGSEA. CDR3 region: CSVCYDEQFF. The CDR3 bases are TGCAGCGTTTGCTACGATGAGCAGTTCTTC.

DNA of the CDR3: TGCAGTGCTAGAGACGCCTGGCTAGCGCCCCGGGGGGATACGCAGTATTTT. Its translation: CSARDAWLAPRGDTQYF. This chain connects TRBV20-1 to TRBJ2-3, with D maybe TRBD2 (6 bases). CDR1 and CDR2 from the germline V gene are DFQATT and SNEGSKA (reference sequence). The CDR3 runs 17 residues. Trimming cost V 0 bases and J 6 bases, with 22 bases left between them.

This sequence joins TRBV28 and TRBJ2-1, with D possibly matching TRBD1 (6 bases). CDR1 is MDHEN, CDR2 SYDVKM, per germline. The CDR3 covers 16 residues. V shed 5 bases and J shed 0 bases, with 14 bases lying between them. The CDR3 region is CASSPRDKSSYNEQFF. Written as DNA, the CDR3 is TGTGCCAGCAGTCCCCGGGACAAGAGCTCCTACAATGAGCAGTTCTTC.

This clonotype has just a few counts. V gene TRBV12-3 or TRBV12-4 combines with J gene TRBJ2-7, with D possibly matching TRBD1 (6 bases). This CDR3 has 15 amino acids. Trimming pared 7 bases from V and 2 bases from J, leaving 18 bases between. The CDR3 DNA reads as TGTGCCAGCAACCAGCTGGGGGCGGGCACCTACGAGCAGTACTTC. Protein product: CASNQLGAGTYEQYF.

The chain employs TRBV7-9 and TRBJ2-1, with TRBD1 as a possible D gene (6 bases). Germline CDR1 and CDR2: SEHNR and FQNEAQ (reference sequence). The CDR3 extends over 15 amino acids. V lost 5 bases and J lost 5, with 16 bases in between. CDR3 DNA sequence: TGTGCCAGCAGCGCCCTACAGGGTGGCAACAATGAGCAGTTCTTC. Protein: CASSALQGGNNEQFF. The full variable domain, in which reference TRBV7-9 and TRBJ2-1 provide the parts outside the CDR3, is DTGVSQNPRHKITKRGQNVTFRCDPISEHNRLYWYRQTLGQGPEFLTYFQNEAQLEKSRLLSDRFSAERPKGSFSTLEIQRTEQGDSAMYLCASSALQGGNNEQFFGPGTRLTVL.

The chain couples TRBV28 to TRBJ2-1; 7 bases fit TRBD1. Germline V lookup: CDR1 MDHEN, CDR2 SYDVKM. CDR3 length equals 15 residues. Trimming at V came to 5 bases and at J to 6 bases, leaving 10 bases not matched to a gene. The CDR3 region has the DNA TGTGCCAGCAGTGATACAGGGGAGATTACCAATGAGCAGTTCTTC. Translation gives CASSDTGEITNEQFF.

The sample holds a few counts of this clonotype. V usage is TRBV6-2 or TRBV6-3 and J usage is TRBJ2-5; no definite D call. The CDR3 runs 13 residues. Looked up from germline, CDR1 is MNHEY and CDR2 is SVGEGT. V was pared by 2 bases and J by 1 base, with 5 bases between. The CDR3 is CASSYPTQETQYF. As DNA, the CDR3 is TGTGCCAGCAGTTACCCGACCCAAGAGACCCAGTACTTC.

This clonotype has only a few counts. The chain couples TRBV11-1 to TRBJ2-5, with 8 bases fitting TRBD1. The DNA end favors TRBJ2-1, so the J call may be wrong. The CDR3 consists of 14 residues. Germline lookup yields CDR1 SGHAT and CDR2 FQDESV (reference sequence). CDR3 in DNA: TGTGCCAGCAGCCGTCTGGACAGGGTGACTGAGCAGTTCTTC. This encodes CASSRLDRVTEQFF.

A few counts support this clonotype. The CDR3 sequence is CASSVGQGMGEQFF. The CDR3 DNA follows: TGTGCCAGCAGCGTGGGACAGGGGATGGGTGAGCAGTTCTTC. This chain links TRBV7-3 with TRBJ2-1; 10 bases line up with TRBD1. This CDR3 is 14 amino acids long. J lost 9 bases, V lost 5 bases, and 7 bases had no gene match. The germline gives CDR1 SGHTA, CDR2 FQGTGA.

This clonotype was detected only a few times. The chain uses TRBV6-2 or TRBV6-3 and TRBJ2-4; D ambiguous. The CDR3 runs to 12 residues. Germline V gives CDR1 MNHEY, CDR2 SVGEGT. The germline V and J ends were trimmed by 6 bases and 8 bases, with 11 bases remaining between them. The CDR3 loop is CASRNNGDIQYF. For the CDR3, the DNA is TGTGCCAGCAGAAATAATGGGGACATTCAGTACTTC.

The genes are TRBV6-6 and TRBJ1-1; perhaps TRBD1 as D (5 bases). In germline, CDR1 is MNHNY, CDR2 SVGAGI (reference sequence). Trimming took off 4 bases at V and 0 bases at J, with 12 bases between the two ends. This CDR3 has 15 residues. The CDR3: CASSSSGNMNTEAFF. DNA of the CDR3: TGTGCCAGCAGTTCCTCAGGGAATATGAACACTGAAGCTTTCTTT.

The CDR3 nucleotides are TGTGCCAGCAGGACGACCAGAGGGGCTGAAGCTTTCTTT. This sequence encodes CASRTTRGAEAFF. The rearrangement uses TRBV7-2 and TRBJ1-1; TRBD1 might be the D (5 bases). V lost 6 bases and J 6 bases, leaving 14 bases between the germline ends. Looked up from germline, CDR1 is SGHTA and CDR2 is FQGNSA. The CDR3 runs to 13 residues. Full variable domain (missing parts from reference TRBV7-2 and TRBJ1-1): GAGVSQSPSNKVTEKGKDVELRCDPISGHTALYWYRQSLGQGLEFLIYFQGNSAPDKSGLPSDRFSAERTGGSVSTLTIQRTQQEDSAVYLCASRTTRGAEAFFGQGTRLTVV.

A few counts support this clonotype. J is TRBJ2-5 and V is TRBV15; D gene unclear. The closer fit of TRBJ2-1 to the DNA end suggests the J call may be wrong. The germline gives CDR1 LNHNV, CDR2 YYDKDF (reference sequence). The CDR3 spans 18 residues. DNA for the CDR3: TGTGCCACCAGCAGAGATTCGGTTTCAGGCGGCCTTTTGAATGAGCAGTTCTTC. Translating it yields CATSRDSVSGGLLNEQFF.

V usage is TRBV20-1 and J usage is TRBJ1-5, with TRBD1 matching over 7 bases. Trimming took 5 bases from V and 4 from J; bases not matched to a gene: 5. The CDR3 is made up of 13 amino acids. Germline loops: CDR1 DFQATT, CDR2 SNEGSKA (reference sequence). The CDR3 reads CSAVGQSNQPQHF. The CDR3 DNA follows: TGCAGTGCTGTGGGACAGTCTAATCAGCCCCAGCATTTT.

The count of this clonotype is one. The chain employs TRBV7-9 and TRBJ1-2; D gene uncertain. There are 13 residues in the CDR3. V was cut by 5 bases and J by 4 bases, with 11 bases left in between. Germline CDR1 and CDR2: SEHNR and FQNEAQ (reference sequence). The CDR3 nucleotides read TGTGCCAGCAGCCCTGACACAAGCTATGGCTACACCTTC. Residues: CASSPDTSYGYTF.

The chain links TRBV5-5 to TRBJ1-3; 8 positions match TRBD1. Germline V CDR1 and CDR2: SGHKS, YYEKEE (reference sequence). V was clipped by 0 bases and J by 1 base; unmatched bases: 6. CDR3 length: 17 amino acids. The CDR3 sequence: CASSLEGQGSSGNTIYF. Here the CDR3 DNA reads TGTGCCAGCAGCTTGGAAGGACAGGGATCGTCTGGAAACACCATATATTTT.

The rearrangement links TRBV7-3 to TRBJ2-2; 10 nucleotides line up with TRBD2. CDR3 length: 15 residues. The junction had 6 bases not matched to a gene; V was cut back by 3 bases and J by 8 bases. Germline-derived CDR1 and CDR2 are SGHTA and FQGTGA. CDR3 in amino acids: CASSFLAGVDGELFF. The CDR3 nucleotides are TGTGCCAGCAGCTTCCTAGCGGGAGTTGATGGGGAGCTGTTTTTT.

The sample holds a few counts of this clonotype. This chain links TRBV6-5 with TRBJ1-4; D gene ambiguous. CDR1 and CDR2 (germline): MNHEY, SVGAGI. This CDR3 spans 16 amino acids. V dropped 1 base and J dropped 0 bases, with 9 bases sitting between them. The CDR3 nucleotides are TGTGCCAGCAGTTACTTTGGAAGCGCAACTAATGAAAAACTGTTTTTT. Protein product: CASSYFGSATNEKLFF.

V gene TRBV6-5 combines with J gene TRBJ1-1; no definite D call. Germline CDR1 and CDR2: MNHEY and SVGAGI. Between the trimmed V and J ends, which lost 2 bases and 6 bases, there was a span of 13 bases. The CDR3 spans 14 residues. CDR3 region: CASSYQAPGPEAFF. In DNA form, the CDR3 reads TGTGCCAGCAGTTACCAGGCCCCAGGCCCTGAAGCTTTCTTT.

This sequence joins TRBV2 and TRBJ2-1; D tentatively reads TRBD1 or TRBD2 (5 bases each). Germline V gene lookup returns CDR1 SNHLY and CDR2 FYNNEI. The CDR3 is 16 amino acids. The V end lost 3 bases, the J end lost 2 bases, and 14 bases lay between the germline ends. CDR3 bases: TGTGCCAGCAGTGACGAATGGGTGGGGGCCTACAATGAGCAGTTCTTC. This gives the protein CASSDEWVGAYNEQFF.

This CDR3 is CASSLVTLNTEAFF. As DNA, the CDR3 is TGTGCCAGCAGCTTAGTTACCCTGAACACTGAAGCTTTCTTT. The J gene is TRBJ1-1, the V gene TRBV7-9; D is undetermined. The ends were cut back, 1 base at V and 0 bases at J, with 6 bases in the middle. Germline V lookup: CDR1 SEHNR, CDR2 FQNEAQ (reference sequence). This CDR3 region has 14 residues.

The chain has TRBV29-1 and TRBJ1-1; the D is unclear. The CDR3 totals 14 residues. Between the trimmed V and J ends, which lost 4 bases and 3 bases, there was a span of 15 bases. Germline V CDR1 and CDR2: SQVTM, ANQGSEA. The CDR3 sequence is CSVAGELLYTEAFF. As DNA, the CDR3 is TGCAGCGTTGCGGGAGAACTACTTTACACTGAAGCTTTCTTT.

The table lists this clonotype with a few counts. The V call is TRBV29-1, the J call TRBJ2-3; possible D gene TRBD1, 6 bases. The germline V and J ends were trimmed by 6 bases and 2 bases, with 15 bases remaining between them. From germline, CDR1 is SQVTM and CDR2 ANQGSEA. The CDR3 is 14 residues long. The CDR3 spells CSVGQLYATDTQYF. The DNA for the CDR3 is TGCAGCGTCGGACAGCTTTATGCCACAGATACGCAGTATTTT.

The chain couples TRBV20-1 to TRBJ2-5; D ambiguous. Matching the DNA end better, TRBJ2-1 makes the J call doubtful. Germline V gene lookup returns CDR1 DFQATT and CDR2 SNEGSKA (reference sequence). The CDR3 runs 12 residues. The CDR3, as DNA: TGCAGTGCGGAACCAGGCGCCGATGAGCAGTTCTTC. Its translation is CSAEPGADEQFF.

The chain uses TRBV20-1 and TRBJ2-1; 9 nucleotides match TRBD2. The CDR3 loop spans 11 amino acids. Germline V gene lookup returns CDR1 DFQATT and CDR2 SNEGSKA (reference sequence). J gave up 12 bases and V 6 bases, and 6 bases lay outside the gene matches. DNA of the CDR3: TGCAGTGCCGGTAGCGGGGGTTTGCAGTTCTTC. This encodes CSAGSGGLQFF.